The 14 T cell receptor beta chains below come from one sample, sequenced in a study of blood T cell repertoires in COVID-19. Clones were sequenced by immunoSEQ multiplex PCR, and TCRdb holds only the in-frame ones, with some missing. Of approximately 89,000 clones in the sample, 90% to 95% are singletons; the top ten hold about 4.1%. Specimen: peripheral blood. All receptors come from a human donor with active COVID-19. The donor label of this sample is uncertain.

This chain connects TRBV7-9 to TRBJ2-7; D perhaps matches TRBD1 (6 bases). The germline gives CDR1 SEHNR, CDR2 FQNEAQ (reference sequence). There are 13 residues in the CDR3. Trimming removed 5 bases at V and 6 bases at J, with 14 bases between. The CDR3 DNA is TGTGCCAGCAGCCCCACAGGGCCCGGCGAGCAGTACTTC. Amino acid sequence: CASSPTGPGEQYF.

The chain links TRBV3-1 (or the pseudogene TRBV3-2) to TRBJ2-7; 13 nucleotides agree with TRBD2. The V gene's germline CDR1 is LGHDT and CDR2 YNNKEL (reference sequence). This CDR3 is built from 15 residues. J lost 3 bases, V lost 7 bases, and 6 bases had no gene match. In DNA, the CDR3 is TGTGCCAGCATGAGGACTAGCGGGAGAAACTACGAGCAGTACTTC. This sequence encodes CASMRTSGRNYEQYF.

V and J are TRBV25-1 and TRBJ2-1; 14 bases fit TRBD2. V dropped 4 bases and J dropped 9; count of bases not matched to a gene: 8. Germline values: CDR1 MGHDK, CDR2 SYGVNS. This CDR3 contains 16 residues. The CDR3 sequence: CASSATSGRANIEQFF. Here the CDR3 DNA reads TGTGCCAGCAGTGCGACTAGCGGGAGGGCTAACATTGAGCAGTTCTTC.

J is TRBJ1-1 and V is TRBV28; 11 bases agree with TRBD1. Germline V lookup: CDR1 MDHEN, CDR2 SYDVKM. The J segment lost 11 bases and the V segment lost 8 bases, leaving 10 bases of the junction unmatched. The CDR3 length is 13 residues. The CDR3, as DNA: TGTGCCAGCTGGACAGGGGGCAAGGTCGGGGCTTTCTTT. This gives the protein CASWTGGKVGAFF.

The rearrangement joins TRBV5-1 to TRBJ1-3, with D unclear. The germline CDR1 and CDR2 sequences are SGHRS and YFSETQ. This CDR3 contains 13 residues. With 2 bases removed from V and 2 bases from J, the gap between germline ends came to 5 bases. For the CDR3, the DNA is TGCGCCAGCAGCTTCGGAGCTGGAAACACCATATATTTT. This sequence encodes CASSFGAGNTIYF.

This clone came up once. This chain links TRBV6-4 with TRBJ1-1, with 9 bases matching TRBD1. CDR3 length: 15 amino acids. V dropped 6 bases and J dropped 8; count of bases not matched to a gene: 13. Germline V gene sequence: CDR1 MRHNA, CDR2 SNTAGT. This CDR3 reads CASRAGTGRASEAFF. The CDR3 DNA is TGTGCCAGCAGAGCCGGGACAGGGAGGGCATCCGAAGCTTTCTTT.

V is TRBV5-1 and J is TRBJ2-7; TRBD2 is a possible D gene (5 bases). The V gene lost 5 bases and the J gene lost 0 bases, with 12 bases spanning the gap. Germline V gene data show CDR1 as SGHRS and CDR2 as YFSETQ. The CDR3 runs 14 residues. The CDR3 region is CASSQTGVSYEQYF. In DNA form, the CDR3 reads TGCGCCAGCAGTCAAACCGGGGTCTCCTACGAGCAGTACTTC.

This chain links TRBV3-1 (or the pseudogene TRBV3-2) with TRBJ2-7; the match to TRBD2 covers 8 bases. CDR1 LGHDT and CDR2 YNNKEL come from the germline V gene (reference sequence). The V gene end was trimmed by 0 bases and the J gene end by 4 bases; junction bases not matched to a gene: 5. This CDR3 comprises 15 residues. In nucleotides, the CDR3 is TGTGCCAGCAGCCAAGAGAGGTCTAGCGGGTACGAGCAGTACTTC. Its protein product is CASSQERSSGYEQYF.

This chain joins TRBV7-9 and TRBJ2-7; 12 nucleotides match TRBD2. With V trimmed by 4 bases and J by 2 bases, 9 bases remained unmatched. The CDR3 has 17 amino acids. Germline-derived CDR1 and CDR2 are SEHNR and FQNEAQ (reference sequence). The CDR3 nucleotides read TGTGCCAGCAGCTCCCTGACTAGCGGGAGAGATCCCTACGAGCAGTACTTC. Translating it yields CASSSLTSGRDPYEQYF.

This rearrangement joins TRBV11-2 to TRBJ2-5, with D possibly matching TRBD2 (5 bases). Germline V CDR1 and CDR2: SGHAT, FQNNGV. The V end lost 3 bases, the J end lost 4 bases, and 18 bases lay between the germline ends. The CDR3 is made up of 16 amino acids. The CDR3 is CASSFAGGRGGETQYF. In DNA form, the CDR3 reads TGTGCCAGCAGCTTTGCAGGAGGTCGGGGTGGAGAGACCCAGTACTTC. Variable domain in full (rest from reference TRBV11-2 and TRBJ2-5): EAGVAQSPRYKIIEKRQSVAFWCNPISGHATLYWYQQILGQGPKLLIQFQNNGVVDDSQLPKDRFSAERLKGVDSTLKIQPAKLEDSAVYLCASSFAGGRGGETQYFGPGTRLLVL.

The V call is TRBV19, the J call TRBJ1-1; 9 bases are a match to TRBD1. Per germline, CDR1 LNHDA and CDR2 SQIVND (reference sequence). Germline trimming cut 1 base from V and 0 bases from J; bases unmatched to any gene: 6. The CDR3 sequence is 17 residues long. The CDR3 DNA follows: TGTGCCAGTAGTATAGTTTCTGGGACAGGGATGAACACTGAAGCTTTCTTT. Translating gives CASSIVSGTGMNTEAFF.

This clone was detected only once. The genes are TRBV20-1 and TRBJ2-1, with a possible D match to TRBD2 (7 bases). The CDR3 extends over 10 amino acids. V lost 6 bases to trimming and J lost 14 bases, with 14 bases between them. Germline V gives CDR1 DFQATT, CDR2 SNEGSKA (reference sequence). CDR3: CSAAGEGKFF. The CDR3 DNA follows: TGCAGTGCGGCAGGGGAGGGAAAGTTCTTC.

This clone was counted a single time. This chain links TRBV12-3 or TRBV12-4 with TRBJ2-3; no definite D call. The ends were cut back, 5 bases at V and 11 bases at J, with 14 bases in the middle. This CDR3 contains 12 residues. CDR3 in DNA: TGTGCCAGCAGTATCGACTGGATGGGGCAGTATTTT. Translating gives CASSIDWMGQYF.

The chain couples TRBV4-1 to TRBJ2-3; TRBD1 is a possible D gene (5 bases). Trimming took off 3 bases at V and 3 bases at J, with 10 bases between the two ends. CDR3 length: 14 residues. Germline-derived CDR1 and CDR2 are MGHRA and YSYEKL. CDR3 bases: TGCGCCAGCAGCCATGGGGCTAGTACAGATACGCAGTATTTT. Protein: CASSHGASTDTQYF.